The next 24 T cell receptor beta chains were all read from a single sample in a study of blood T cells in healthy people across ages. The authors ran a second PCR of about 6 to 11 cycles using a sample-barcoded 5' primer and a J-beta primer mix. TCRdb re-derived calls from the 5' RACE reads in MiXCR, one entry per CDR3 protein. The sample carries fewer than 900,000 distinct CDR3 sequences, 49% recorded once. Sequenced input: blood. These receptors were collected from a woman aged 60-70 years in good health.

The rearrangement joins TRBV7-6 to TRBJ2-3; 14 bases map to TRBD2. The CDR3 sequence is 20 residues long. The V gene end was trimmed by 3 bases and the J gene end by 2 bases; junction bases not matched to a gene: 13. Germline V gene data show CDR1 as SGHVS and CDR2 as FNYEAQ. CDR3 amino acids: CASSFGLAGGIPCHTDTQYF. DNA of the CDR3: TGTGCCAGCAGCTTTGGACTAGCGGGAGGAATTCCTTGTCACACAGATACGCAGTATTTT.

The chain uses TRBV27 and TRBJ2-6, with D hard to call. There are 16 residues in the CDR3. Per the germline V gene, CDR1 is MNHEY and CDR2 is SMNVEV (reference sequence). V was pared by 6 bases and J by 0 bases, with 12 bases between. The CDR3 nucleotides are TGTGCCAGCAGCCCCCTCGGGTTCTCTGGGGCCAACGTCCTGACTTTC. This sequence encodes CASSPLGFSGANVLTF.

V usage is TRBV4-2 and J usage is TRBJ2-3; TRBD2 matches 12 bases. The germline V gene encodes CDR1 LGHNA and CDR2 YNFKEQ. This CDR3 region has 16 residues. V shed 0 bases and J 6 bases; nucleotides not matched to a gene: 4. CDR3 residues: CASSQETSGRWDTQYF. CDR3 bases: TGTGCCAGCAGCCAAGAGACTAGCGGGAGATGGGATACGCAGTATTTT.

The rearrangement links TRBV7-2 to TRBJ2-5; 7 bases agree with TRBD1. The CDR3 sequence is 14 residues long. J was trimmed by 5 bases and V by 8 bases; bases with no gene match: 11. CDR1 is SGHTA and CDR2 is FQGNSA in the germline V gene. The CDR3 DNA follows: TGTGCCAGCGTACTGACAGGGAGTTTGGAGACCCAGTACTTC. It yields the protein CASVLTGSLETQYF.

This sequence joins TRBV20-1 and TRBJ2-7; possible D gene TRBD2, 6 bases. The end of the DNA fits TRBJ2-5 better, so the J call may be wrong. The CDR3 sequence is 17 residues long. Germline V gene lookup returns CDR1 DFQATT and CDR2 SNEGSKA (reference sequence). This chain's CDR3 is CSASSLLGASAKETQYF. DNA for the CDR3: TGCAGTGCTAGCTCCCTCCTTGGGGCTAGCGCCAAAGAGACCCAGTACTTC.

This clonotype was detected a few times. CDR3 nucleotides: TGTGCCAGCAGCTTAGGGACAGAAGCTAACTATGGCTACACCTTC. Translated: CASSLGTEANYGYTF. This sequence joins TRBV7-3 and TRBJ1-2, with TRBD1 identical over 7 bases. The CDR3 totals 15 residues. The J segment lost 0 bases and the V segment lost 2 bases, leaving 3 bases of the junction unmatched. Looked up from germline, CDR1 is SGHTA and CDR2 is FQGTGA.

The rearrangement uses TRBV2 and TRBJ2-1, with 7 bases lining up with TRBD2. This CDR3 comprises 16 residues. Germline V gene sequence: CDR1 SNHLY, CDR2 FYNNEI. The V and J ends lost 3 bases and 7 bases, in that order; junction bases with no gene match: 12. The CDR3 loop reads CASSDRAGAGMNEQFF. In DNA form, the CDR3 reads TGTGCCAGCAGTGATCGGGCGGGAGCGGGGATGAATGAGCAGTTCTTC.

This clonotype was counted a few times. The chain has TRBV25-1 and TRBJ2-1; D uncertain. CDR3 length: 12 amino acids. From germline, CDR1 is MGHDK and CDR2 SYGVNS. Trimming stripped 2 bases from V and 9 bases from J, with 8 bases between. CDR3 residues: CASSEPVGEQFF. The CDR3 DNA sequence: TGTGCCAGCAGTGAACCAGTCGGTGAGCAGTTCTTC.

V gene TRBV10-3 combines with J gene TRBJ2-5; 8 bases fit TRBD2. The J call may not be correct, given that the DNA end is closer to TRBJ2-7. Germline V gene lookup returns CDR1 ENHRY and CDR2 SYGVKD. This CDR3 has 19 amino acids. The CDR3 reads CAIKAPGNSGAAVIYEQYF. The CDR3 region has the DNA TGTGCCATCAAAGCGCCCGGTAATAGCGGGGCGGCCGTCATCTACGAGCAGTACTTC.

The sample holds many counts of this clonotype. A much larger clone differs by one base, so this may be a read error. The CDR3 protein is CASSGRWASEQYF. CDR3 coding DNA: TGTGCCAGCAGTGGGCGGTGGGCGTCGGAGCAGTACTTC. This rearrangement joins TRBV6-1 to TRBJ2-5; no clear D. The CDR3 has 13 amino acids. Germline V gene data show CDR1 as MNHNS and CDR2 as SASEGT. V lost 4 bases and J 11 bases, leaving 17 bases between the germline ends.

This clonotype was detected ten times or more. The CDR3, as DNA: TGTGCCAGCAGTTTGGGGGAATCCGCCCAACAAGAGACCCAGTACTTC. It is translated as CASSLGESAQQETQYF. The rearrangement uses TRBV28 and TRBJ2-5; D is perhaps TRBD1 or TRBD2 (5 bases each). The CDR3 length is 16 residues. The V and J ends lost 3 bases and 2 bases respectively, with 16 bases between them. Germline V gives CDR1 MDHEN, CDR2 SYDVKM. Filled out from reference TRBV28 and TRBJ2-5, the complete variable domain reads DVKVTQSSRYLVKRTGEKVFLECVQDMDHENMFWYRQDPGLGLRLIYFSYDVKMKEKGDIPEGYSVSREKKERFSLILESASTNQTSMYLCASSLGESAQQETQYFGPGTRLLVL.

The V call is TRBV20-1, the J call TRBJ2-1; 10 bases are a match to TRBD2. The germline V gene encodes CDR1 DFQATT and CDR2 SNEGSKA (reference sequence). After removal of 2 bases from V and 13 bases from J, the junction contained 17 bases not matched to a gene. The CDR3 runs to 16 residues. The CDR3 reads CSARPGLAAPAETQFF. The CDR3 nucleotides are TGCAGTGCTAGACCAGGACTAGCGGCCCCAGCGGAGACCCAGTTCTTC.

The chain has TRBV20-1 and TRBJ2-3, with TRBD2 matching over 9 bases. The CDR3 contains 13 residues. With V trimmed by 2 bases and J by 6 bases, 3 bases remained unmatched. Germline CDR1 reads DFQATT; CDR2 reads SNEGSKA (reference sequence). As DNA, the CDR3 is TGCAGTGCTAGACTAGCGGGATGGGATACGCAGTATTTT. Residues: CSARLAGWDTQYF.

V gene TRBV29-1 combines with J gene TRBJ1-2; D is uncertain. CDR3 size: 10 residues. Trimming cost V 4 bases and J 7 bases, with 7 bases left between them. Germline assignment: CDR1 SQVTM and CDR2 ANQGSEA. CDR3: CSVGERGYTF. The CDR3 nucleotides read TGCAGCGTTGGGGAGCGTGGCTACACCTTC.

Ten or more counts support this clonotype. This chain joins TRBV6-2 or TRBV6-3 and TRBJ2-2; D is unresolved. The germline V and J ends were trimmed by 1 base and 1 base, with 1 base remaining between them. The germline gives CDR1 MNHEY, CDR2 SVGEGT. The CDR3 covers 13 residues. This chain's CDR3 is CASSYLNTGELFF. In nucleotides, the CDR3 is TGTGCCAGCAGTTACTTGAACACCGGGGAGCTGTTTTTT.

The table lists this clonotype with a few counts. The chain couples TRBV4-2 to TRBJ2-5; D might be TRBD1 or TRBD2, each matching 6 bases. The V and J ends lost 1 base and 2 bases respectively, with 17 bases between them. Per germline, CDR1 LGHNA and CDR2 YNFKEQ. This CDR3 region has 17 residues. CDR3 in amino acids: CASSQGLGGGVQETQYF. The CDR3 nucleotides are TGTGCCAGCAGCCAAGGGCTCGGGGGCGGGGTACAAGAGACCCAGTACTTC.

Concerning this clonotype: A much larger clone lies one base from this, so it may be a read error. The rearrangement joins TRBV29-1 to TRBJ2-4; weak D call: TRBD2 (6 bases). This CDR3 is built from 16 residues. The V and J ends lost 1 base and 3 bases respectively, with 16 bases between them. Germline lookup yields CDR1 SQVTM and CDR2 ANQGSEA. Here the CDR3 reads CSVEGAPGVVKNIQYF. As DNA, the CDR3 is TGCAGCGTTGAAGGTGCCCCGGGAGTGGTCAAAAACATTCAGTACTTC.

In this sample, this clonotype turned up once. The chain joins TRBV20-1 to TRBJ2-1; the D gene is possibly TRBD2 (5 bases). Germline V CDR1 and CDR2: DFQATT, SNEGSKA (reference sequence). V lost 0 bases to trimming and J lost 2 bases, with 14 bases between them. CDR3 length equals 16 residues. CDR3 protein: CSARDLSGVPYNEQFF. The CDR3 DNA sequence: TGCAGTGCTAGAGACCTAAGCGGAGTTCCCTACAATGAGCAGTTCTTC.

The V gene is TRBV4-3, the J gene TRBJ2-2; no reliable D call. CDR3 size: 15 residues. V was pared by 3 bases and J by 5 bases, with 13 bases between. The V gene's germline CDR1 is LGHNA and CDR2 YSLEER. The CDR3: CASSHLGFGTGELFF. Here the CDR3 DNA reads TGCGCCAGCAGCCATCTAGGGTTTGGTACCGGGGAGCTGTTTTTT.

This chain uses TRBV28 with TRBJ2-7; TRBD1 or TRBD2 may be the D gene (5 bases each). The CDR3 covers 14 residues. V lost 3 bases and J lost 2, with 11 bases in between. Germline V gene sequence: CDR1 MDHEN, CDR2 SYDVKM. The CDR3 sequence is CASSFYRDPYEQYF. In nucleotides, the CDR3 is TGTGCCAGCAGTTTCTACCGGGACCCCTACGAGCAGTACTTC.

This chain links TRBV7-6 with TRBJ2-7; 8 bases are a match to TRBD1. The CDR3 is made up of 14 amino acids. The J segment lost 2 bases and the V segment lost 1 base, leaving 1 base of the junction unmatched. Per germline, CDR1 SGHVS and CDR2 FNYEAQ. In DNA, the CDR3 is TGTGCCAGCAGCTTAGACAGGGGGGCCTACGAGCAGTACTTC. Translated: CASSLDRGAYEQYF.

With respect to this clonotype: A read error may account for a junction end that differs from germline. The chain links TRBV20-1 to TRBJ1-5, with D maybe TRBD1 (5 bases). Germline assignment: CDR1 DFQATT and CDR2 SNEGSKA (reference sequence). The CDR3 totals 13 residues. The CDR3 region is CCAKRGVGQPQHF. The CDR3 DNA follows: TGCTGTGCTAAGCGGGGGGTAGGGCAGCCCCAGCATTTT.

The chain joins TRBV25-1 to TRBJ2-5; possibly TRBD1 for D (6 bases). This CDR3 has 15 residues. Trimming took off 3 bases at V and 2 bases at J, with 13 bases between the two ends. CDR1 is MGHDK and CDR2 is SYGVNS in the germline V gene. The CDR3, as DNA: TGTGCCAGCAGTGACAGGGGAATAGGGCAAGAGACCCAGTACTTC. Residues: CASSDRGIGQETQYF.

With regard to this clonotype: A much larger clonotype is one base distant, so this may be a read error. CDR3: CSVDKGAIGTQYF. For the CDR3, the DNA is TGCAGCGTTGACAAGGGAGCGATAGGTACGCAGTATTTT. The gene calls are TRBV29-1 and TRBJ2-3; a weak D match, TRBD2 (5 bases). V shed 3 bases and J shed 8 bases, with 15 bases lying between them. The CDR3 totals 13 residues. Germline CDR1 and CDR2: SQVTM and ANQGSEA.